Below are 15 T cell receptor beta chains sequenced from a single sample in a study of shared clonotypes between healthy human individuals. The protocol was immunoSEQ multiplex PCR, while the TCRdb copy is restricted to in-frame clones and leaves out a portion. The sample lists some 2 million clones; roughly 95% were seen once. CD45RO negativity and positive selection for CCR7 defined naive CD8 cells, a population that excluded terminally differentiated effector memory CD45RA+ cells. Sequencing was carried out using naive CD8+ T cells sorted from blood. Receptor source: a man between 18 and 35 years old in good health.

V usage is TRBV27 and J usage is TRBJ2-5, with 9 bases fitting TRBD1. This CDR3 region has 15 residues. Trimming at V came to 2 bases and at J to 5 bases, leaving 6 bases not matched to a gene. Per the germline V gene, CDR1 is MNHEY and CDR2 is SMNVEV (reference sequence). The CDR3 here is CASSLGTGIMETQYF. DNA for the CDR3: TGTGCCAGCAGTTTAGGGACAGGGATAATGGAGACCCAGTACTTC.

Remarks on this clone: Additional DNA sequences in this sample encode the identical CDR3. The J gene is TRBJ2-1, the V gene TRBV7-8, with 15 bases matching TRBD2. V was pared by 5 bases and J by 2 bases, with 4 bases of the junction left unmatched. The length of the CDR3 is 17 residues. Germline CDR1 reads SGHVS; CDR2 reads FQNEAQ. The CDR3 nucleotides read TGTGCCAGCAGCCTGGGACTAGCGGGGGGACCCTACAATGAGCAGTTCTTC. It translates to CASSLGLAGGPYNEQFF.

The chain uses TRBV7-8 and TRBJ2-7; 7 bases line up with TRBD1. Germline assignment: CDR1 SGHVS and CDR2 FQNEAQ. V shed 4 bases, J shed 5 bases, and the junction held 2 bases outside the gene matches. CDR3 length: 12 amino acids. CDR3 DNA sequence: TGTGCCAGCAGCTACAGGGGAGACGAGCAGTACTTC. It codes for CASSYRGDEQYF.

The chain is built from TRBV6-5 and TRBJ1-3, with TRBD1 matching 8 bases. Germline assignment: CDR1 MNHEY and CDR2 SVGAGI. The CDR3 is 15 residues long. With V trimmed by 2 bases and J by 3 bases, 3 bases remained unmatched. The CDR3 DNA is TGTGCCAGCAGTTACGGGACAGGTTATGGAAACACCATATATTTT. Its protein is CASSYGTGYGNTIYF.

V and J are TRBV4-3 and TRBJ2-1; D tentatively fits TRBD1 or TRBD2 (5 bases each). The CDR3 is 17 residues long. Per germline, CDR1 LGHNA and CDR2 YSLEER. V lost 0 bases and J 1 base, leaving 13 bases between the germline ends. CDR3 sequence reads: CASSQDSLGESYNEQFF. The CDR3 nucleotides are TGCGCCAGCAGCCAAGATTCTTTGGGGGAGTCCTACAATGAGCAGTTCTTC.

The chain couples TRBV30 to TRBJ2-7, with unresolved D. Per germline, CDR1 GTSNPN and CDR2 SVGIG (reference sequence). The CDR3 extends over 13 amino acids. V gave up 1 base and J gave up 5 bases, with 12 bases separating them. The CDR3 loop is CAWSGTWVNEQYF. CDR3 DNA sequence: TGTGCCTGGAGTGGGACCTGGGTGAACGAGCAGTACTTC. Drawing the rest from reference TRBV30 and TRBJ2-7, the complete variable domain is SQTIHQWPATLVQPVGSPLSLECTVEGTSNPNLYWYRQAAGRGLQLLFYSVGIGQISSEVPQNLSASRPQDRQFILSSKKLLLSDSGFYLCAWSGTWVNEQYFGPGTRLTVT.

The chain has TRBV6-5 and TRBJ1-1; D remains unclear. This CDR3 contains 14 residues. Germline values: CDR1 MNHEY, CDR2 SVGAGI. The germline V and J ends were trimmed by 2 bases and 3 bases, with 10 bases remaining between them. CDR3 sequence: CASSYLSEDTEAFF. CDR3 DNA sequence: TGTGCCAGCAGTTACCTTTCGGAAGACACTGAAGCTTTCTTT.

This chain joins TRBV19 and TRBJ1-6; 8 positions agree with TRBD1. The CDR3 extends over 16 amino acids. CDR1 is LNHDA, CDR2 SQIVND, per germline (reference sequence). Trimming removed 5 bases from V and 7 bases from J; junction bases left unmatched: 10. The DNA for the CDR3 is TGTGCCAGTAGTCCTCCCCCCAGGGGGCTCAATTCACCCCTCCACTTT. Its protein product is CASSPPPRGLNSPLHF.

V and J are TRBV7-9 and TRBJ2-1; D is uncertain. Trimming removed 5 bases at V and 7 bases at J, with 12 bases between. This CDR3 contains 13 residues. Per the germline V gene, CDR1 is SEHNR and CDR2 is FQNEAQ (reference sequence). CDR3: CASSLMASNEQFF. The CDR3 nucleotides read TGTGCCAGCAGCCTAATGGCGAGTAATGAGCAGTTCTTC.

V and J are TRBV4-1 and TRBJ2-4; possibly TRBD1 for D (5 bases). The V end was cut by 4 bases, the J end by 7 bases, with 17 bases between. There are 15 residues in the CDR3. Germline CDR1 MGHRA, CDR2 YSYEKL. The chain's CDR3 is CASSPVPGNENIQYF. CDR3 DNA: TGCGCCAGCAGCCCGGTTCCAGGGAATGAGAACATTCAGTACTTC.

DNA for the CDR3: TGTGCCAGCAGCTTAGGGCCGGGGGCAGGATTGACCTACGAGCAGTACTTC. Translated: CASSLGPGAGLTYEQYF. The gene calls are TRBV7-9 and TRBJ2-7, with D perhaps given as TRBD1 or TRBD2 (6 bases each). CDR1 is SEHNR and CDR2 is FQNEAQ in the germline V gene (reference sequence). This CDR3 has 17 amino acids. The germline V and J ends were trimmed by 1 base and 2 bases, with 18 bases remaining between them.

This chain joins TRBV28 and TRBJ1-5; no definite D call. Germline lookup yields CDR1 MDHEN and CDR2 SYDVKM. Trimming cost V 3 bases and J 0 bases, with 6 bases left between them. This CDR3 has 14 amino acids. The CDR3 reads CASSFRISNQPQHF. The CDR3 coding sequence is TGTGCCAGCAGTTTTAGGATTAGCAATCAGCCCCAGCATTTT.

The chain carries TRBV29-1 and TRBJ2-7; 7 bases are shared with TRBD1. After removal of 7 bases from V and 3 bases from J, the junction contained 6 bases not matched to a gene. Germline CDR1 reads SQVTM; CDR2 reads ANQGSEA. The CDR3 has 12 residues. CDR3 sequence: CSARTGNYEQYF. The CDR3 bases are TGCAGCGCCCGGACAGGAAACTACGAGCAGTACTTC.

The chain employs TRBV28 and TRBJ2-1; D might be TRBD2 (7 bases). The V end lost 1 base, the J end lost 10 bases, and 14 bases lay between the germline ends. Per the germline V gene, CDR1 is MDHEN and CDR2 is SYDVKM. The CDR3 runs to 14 residues. The CDR3 DNA is TGTGCCAGCAGTTTATTATTGGGGGGGGCAGAGCAGTTCTTC. Its translation is CASSLLLGGAEQFF. Filled out from reference TRBV28 and TRBJ2-1, the complete variable domain reads DVKVTQSSRYLVKRTGEKVFLECVQDMDHENMFWYRQDPGLGLRLIYFSYDVKMKEKGDIPEGYSVSREKKERFSLILESASTNQTSMYLCASSLLLGGAEQFFGPGTRLTVL.

The chain has TRBV6-6 and TRBJ2-5; tentatively, D is TRBD1 (5 bases). In germline, CDR1 is MNHNY, CDR2 SVGAGI (reference sequence). Trimming shortened V by 2 bases and J by 5 bases, and 12 bases separated the two germline ends. The CDR3 covers 14 residues. CDR3 DNA: TGTGCCAGCAGTTACACAGGACCGCTGGAGACCCAGTACTTC. Protein product: CASSYTGPLETQYF.